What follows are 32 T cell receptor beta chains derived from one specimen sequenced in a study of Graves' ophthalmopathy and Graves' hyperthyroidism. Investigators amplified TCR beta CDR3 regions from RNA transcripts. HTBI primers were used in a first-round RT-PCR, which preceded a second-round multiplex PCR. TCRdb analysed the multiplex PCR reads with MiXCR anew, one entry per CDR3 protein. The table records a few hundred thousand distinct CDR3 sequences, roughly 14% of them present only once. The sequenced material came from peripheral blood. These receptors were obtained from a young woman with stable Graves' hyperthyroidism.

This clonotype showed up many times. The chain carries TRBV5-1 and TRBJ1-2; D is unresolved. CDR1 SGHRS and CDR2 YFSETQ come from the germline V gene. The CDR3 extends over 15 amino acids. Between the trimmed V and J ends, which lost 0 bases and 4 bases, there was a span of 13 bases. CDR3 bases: TGCGCCAGCAGCTTGGAAGGAGGGAGGTCCTATGGCTACACCTTC. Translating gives CASSLEGGRSYGYTF.

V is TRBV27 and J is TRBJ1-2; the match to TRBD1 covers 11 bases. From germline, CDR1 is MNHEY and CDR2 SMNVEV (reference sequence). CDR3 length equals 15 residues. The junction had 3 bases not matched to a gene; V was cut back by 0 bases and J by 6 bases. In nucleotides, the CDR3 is TGTGCCAGCAGTTTATCGTGGACAGGGGGCGATGGCTACACCTTC. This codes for CASSLSWTGGDGYTF.

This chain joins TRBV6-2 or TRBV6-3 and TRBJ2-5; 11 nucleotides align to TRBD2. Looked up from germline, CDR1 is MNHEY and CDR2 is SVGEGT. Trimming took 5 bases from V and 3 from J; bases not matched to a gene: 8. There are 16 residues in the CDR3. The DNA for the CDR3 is TGTGCCAGCAGTCCTACCCTAGCGGGGGGTGAAGAGACCCAGTACTTC. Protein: CASSPTLAGGEETQYF.

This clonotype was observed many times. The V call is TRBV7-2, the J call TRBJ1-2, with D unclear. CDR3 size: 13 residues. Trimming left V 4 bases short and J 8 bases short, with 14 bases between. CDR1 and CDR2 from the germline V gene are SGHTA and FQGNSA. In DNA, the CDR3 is TGTGCCAGCAGCTCGCAATCAGGTTCCGGCTACACCTTC. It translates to CASSSQSGSGYTF.

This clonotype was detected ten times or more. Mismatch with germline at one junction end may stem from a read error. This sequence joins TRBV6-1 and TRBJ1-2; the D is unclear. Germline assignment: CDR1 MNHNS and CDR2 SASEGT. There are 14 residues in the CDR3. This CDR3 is CASRQTGTKYGYTF. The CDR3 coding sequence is TGTGCCAGCAGACAAACGGGTACTAAGTATGGCTACACCTTC.

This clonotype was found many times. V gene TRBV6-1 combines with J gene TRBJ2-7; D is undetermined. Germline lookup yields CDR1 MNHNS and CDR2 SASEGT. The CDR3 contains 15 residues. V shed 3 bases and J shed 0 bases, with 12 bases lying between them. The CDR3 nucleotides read TGTGCCAGCAGTGAGATCTACCAGAGCTCCTACGAGCAGTACTTC. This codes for CASSEIYQSSYEQYF.

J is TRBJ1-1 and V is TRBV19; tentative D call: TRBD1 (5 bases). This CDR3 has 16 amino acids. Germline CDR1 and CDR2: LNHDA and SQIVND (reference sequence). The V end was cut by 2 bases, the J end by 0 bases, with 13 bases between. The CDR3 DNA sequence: TGTGCCAGTAGTATAAGGGGCCAAGGGATGAACACTGAAGCTTTCTTT. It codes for CASSIRGQGMNTEAFF.

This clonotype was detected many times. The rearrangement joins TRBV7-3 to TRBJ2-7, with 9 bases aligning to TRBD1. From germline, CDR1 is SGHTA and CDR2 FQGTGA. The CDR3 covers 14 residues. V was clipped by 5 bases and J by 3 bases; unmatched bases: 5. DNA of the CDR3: TGTGCCAGCAGCGCCGACAGGGGGGACTACGAGCAGTACTTC. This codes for CASSADRGDYEQYF. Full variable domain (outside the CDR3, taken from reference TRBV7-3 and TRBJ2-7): GAGVSQTPSNKVTEKGKYVELRCDPISGHTALYWYRQSLGQGPEFLIYFQGTGAADDSGLPNDRFFAVRPEGSVSTLKIQRTERGDSAVYLCASSADRGDYEQYFGPGTRLTVT.

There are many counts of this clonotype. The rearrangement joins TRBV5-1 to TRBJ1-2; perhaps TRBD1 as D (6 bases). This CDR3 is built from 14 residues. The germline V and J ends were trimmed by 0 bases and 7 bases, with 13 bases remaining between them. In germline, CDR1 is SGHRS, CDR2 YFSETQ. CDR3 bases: TGCGCCAGCAGCTTGGCCGTGACAGGCACTGGCTACACCTTC. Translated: CASSLAVTGTGYTF.

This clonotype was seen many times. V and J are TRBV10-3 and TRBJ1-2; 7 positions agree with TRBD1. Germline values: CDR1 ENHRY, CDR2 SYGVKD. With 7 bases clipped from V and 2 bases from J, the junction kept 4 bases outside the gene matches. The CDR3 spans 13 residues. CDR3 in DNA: TGTGCCATCAAGGCAGGGGGGAACTATGGCTACACCTTC. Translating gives CAIKAGGNYGYTF.

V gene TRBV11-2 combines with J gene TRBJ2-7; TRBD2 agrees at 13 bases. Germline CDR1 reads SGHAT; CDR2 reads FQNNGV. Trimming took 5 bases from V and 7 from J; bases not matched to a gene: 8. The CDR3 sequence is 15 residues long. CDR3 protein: CASSPRLAGGYEQYF. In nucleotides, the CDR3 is TGTGCCAGCAGCCCCCGACTAGCGGGGGGCTATGAGCAGTACTTC.

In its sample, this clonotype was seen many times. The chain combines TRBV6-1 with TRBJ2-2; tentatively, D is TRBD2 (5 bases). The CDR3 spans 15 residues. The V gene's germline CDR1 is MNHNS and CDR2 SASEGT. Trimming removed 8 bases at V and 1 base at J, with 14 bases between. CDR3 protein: CASPKRAGNTGELFF. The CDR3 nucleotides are TGTGCCAGCCCAAAGAGGGCAGGGAACACCGGGGAGCTGTTTTTT.

The CDR3 bases are TGCGCCAGCCGTCTTTGGACAGGGAACTTGAACACCGGGGAGCTGTTTTTT. This encodes CASRLWTGNLNTGELFF. J is TRBJ2-2 and V is TRBV5-1, with TRBD1 identical over 8 bases. This CDR3 is 17 amino acids long. Per the germline V gene, CDR1 is SGHRS and CDR2 is YFSETQ. The J segment lost 1 base and the V segment lost 7 bases, leaving 12 bases of the junction unmatched.

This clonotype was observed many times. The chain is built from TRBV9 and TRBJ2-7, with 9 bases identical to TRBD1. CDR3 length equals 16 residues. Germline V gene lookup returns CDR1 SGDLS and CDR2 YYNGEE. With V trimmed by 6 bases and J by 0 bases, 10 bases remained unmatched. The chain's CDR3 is CASTPGQGGYSYEQYF. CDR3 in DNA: TGTGCCAGCACCCCGGGACAGGGCGGATACTCCTACGAGCAGTACTTC.

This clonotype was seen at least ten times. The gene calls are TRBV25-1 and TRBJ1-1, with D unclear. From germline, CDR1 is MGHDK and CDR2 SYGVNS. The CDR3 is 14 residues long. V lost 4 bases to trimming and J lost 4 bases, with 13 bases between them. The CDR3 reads CASSVVWGSTEAFF. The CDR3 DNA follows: TGTGCCAGCAGTGTGGTTTGGGGTAGCACTGAAGCTTTCTTT.

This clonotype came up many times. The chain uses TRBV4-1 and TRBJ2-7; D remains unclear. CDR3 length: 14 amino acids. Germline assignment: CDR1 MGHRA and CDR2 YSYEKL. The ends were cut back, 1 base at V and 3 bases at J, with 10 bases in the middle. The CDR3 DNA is TGCGCCAGCAGCCAAGTGAGCTTTAACTACGAGCAGTACTTC. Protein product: CASSQVSFNYEQYF.

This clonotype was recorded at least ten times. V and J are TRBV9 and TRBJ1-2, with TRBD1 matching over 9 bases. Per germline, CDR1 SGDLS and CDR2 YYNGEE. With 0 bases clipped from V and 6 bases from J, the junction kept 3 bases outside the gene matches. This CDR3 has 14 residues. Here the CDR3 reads CASSVGDREDGYTF. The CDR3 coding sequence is TGTGCCAGCAGCGTAGGGGACAGGGAGGATGGCTACACCTTC. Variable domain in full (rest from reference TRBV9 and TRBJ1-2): DSGVTQTPKHLITATGQRVTLRCSPRSGDLSVYWYQQSLDQGLQFLIQYYNGEERAKGNILERFSAQQFPDLHSELNLSSLELGDSALYFCASSVGDREDGYTFGSGTRLTVV.

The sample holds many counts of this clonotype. DNA of the CDR3: TGTGCCAGCAGCTTGGGGGGACAGGGAGAAGCTTTCTTT. This gives the protein CASSLGGQGEAFF. This chain links TRBV5-6 with TRBJ1-1; 9 bases are shared with TRBD1. Looked up from germline, CDR1 is SGHDT and CDR2 is YYEEEE. The CDR3 consists of 13 residues. J lost 8 bases, V lost 0 bases, and 2 bases had no gene match.

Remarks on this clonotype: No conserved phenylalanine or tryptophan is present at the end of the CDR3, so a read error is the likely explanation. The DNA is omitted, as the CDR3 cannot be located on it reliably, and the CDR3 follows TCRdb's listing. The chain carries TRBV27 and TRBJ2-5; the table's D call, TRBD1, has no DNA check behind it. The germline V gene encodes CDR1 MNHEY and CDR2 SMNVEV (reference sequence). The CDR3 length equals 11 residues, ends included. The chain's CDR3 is CASSGGGAQDY.

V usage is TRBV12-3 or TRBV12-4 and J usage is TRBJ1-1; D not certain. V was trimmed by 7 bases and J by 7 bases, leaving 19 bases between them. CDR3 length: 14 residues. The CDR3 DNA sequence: TGTGCCAGCAAGAACTCGGGCCTCGAGGGTGAAGCTTTCTTT. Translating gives CASKNSGLEGEAFF.

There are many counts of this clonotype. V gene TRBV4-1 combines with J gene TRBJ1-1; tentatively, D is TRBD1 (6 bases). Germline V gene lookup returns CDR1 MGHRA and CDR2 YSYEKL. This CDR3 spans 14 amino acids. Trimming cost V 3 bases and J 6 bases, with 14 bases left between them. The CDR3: CASSQRGFIPEAFF. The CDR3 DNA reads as TGCGCCAGCAGCCAGAGGGGGTTCATCCCTGAAGCTTTCTTT.

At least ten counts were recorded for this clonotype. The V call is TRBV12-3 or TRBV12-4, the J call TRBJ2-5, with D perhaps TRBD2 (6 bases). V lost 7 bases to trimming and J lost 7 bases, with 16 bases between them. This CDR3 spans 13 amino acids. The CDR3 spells CASTHAGKGTQYF. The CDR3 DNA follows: TGTGCCAGCACTCACGCGGGAAAAGGGACCCAGTACTTC.

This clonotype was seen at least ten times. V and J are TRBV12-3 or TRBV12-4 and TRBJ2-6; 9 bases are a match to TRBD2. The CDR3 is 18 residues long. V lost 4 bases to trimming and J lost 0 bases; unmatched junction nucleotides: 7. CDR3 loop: CASSSAVSGGSGANVLTF. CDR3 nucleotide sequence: TGTGCCAGCAGTTCCGCTGTTAGCGGGGGCTCTGGGGCCAACGTCCTGACTTTC.

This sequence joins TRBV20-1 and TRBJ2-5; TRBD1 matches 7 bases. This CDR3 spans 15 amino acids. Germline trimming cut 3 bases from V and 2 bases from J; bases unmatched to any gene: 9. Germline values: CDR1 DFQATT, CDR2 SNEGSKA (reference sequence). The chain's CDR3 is CSARGRPGQQETQYF. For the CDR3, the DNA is TGCAGTGCTAGGGGTAGACCGGGACAGCAAGAGACCCAGTACTTC.

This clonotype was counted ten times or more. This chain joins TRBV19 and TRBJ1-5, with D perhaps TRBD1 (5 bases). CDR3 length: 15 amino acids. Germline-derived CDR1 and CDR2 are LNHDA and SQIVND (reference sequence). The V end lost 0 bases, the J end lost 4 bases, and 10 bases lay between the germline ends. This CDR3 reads CASSIEGGRNQPQHF. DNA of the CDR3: TGTGCCAGTAGTATAGAGGGGGGGAGGAATCAGCCCCAGCATTTT.

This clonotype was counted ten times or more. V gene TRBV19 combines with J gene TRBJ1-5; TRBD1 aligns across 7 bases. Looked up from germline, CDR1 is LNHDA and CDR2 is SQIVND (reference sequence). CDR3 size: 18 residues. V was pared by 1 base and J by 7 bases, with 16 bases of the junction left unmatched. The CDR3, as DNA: TGTGCCAGTAGTATAGGCTTCGGGGTAGGGGGCTTGAGGCAGCCCCAGCATTTT. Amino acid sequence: CASSIGFGVGGLRQPQHF.

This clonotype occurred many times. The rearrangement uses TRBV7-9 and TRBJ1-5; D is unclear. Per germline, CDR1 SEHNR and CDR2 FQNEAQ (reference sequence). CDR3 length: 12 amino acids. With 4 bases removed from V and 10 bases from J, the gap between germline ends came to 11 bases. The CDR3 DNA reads TGTGCCAGCAGCTCCGGGGTGTCTCCCCAGCATTTT. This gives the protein CASSSGVSPQHF.

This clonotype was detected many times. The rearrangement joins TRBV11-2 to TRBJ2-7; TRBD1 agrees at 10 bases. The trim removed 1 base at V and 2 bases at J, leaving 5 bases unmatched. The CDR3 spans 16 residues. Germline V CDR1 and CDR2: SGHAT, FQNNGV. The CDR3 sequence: CASSLVAGTGAYEQYF. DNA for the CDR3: TGTGCCAGCAGCTTAGTAGCCGGGACAGGGGCCTACGAGCAGTACTTC.

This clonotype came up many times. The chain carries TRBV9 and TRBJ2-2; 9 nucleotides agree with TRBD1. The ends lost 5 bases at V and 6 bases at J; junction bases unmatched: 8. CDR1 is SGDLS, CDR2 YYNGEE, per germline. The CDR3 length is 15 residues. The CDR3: CASSARTGGSGELFF. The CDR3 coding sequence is TGTGCCAGCAGTGCGCGAACAGGGGGCTCCGGGGAGCTGTTTTTT.

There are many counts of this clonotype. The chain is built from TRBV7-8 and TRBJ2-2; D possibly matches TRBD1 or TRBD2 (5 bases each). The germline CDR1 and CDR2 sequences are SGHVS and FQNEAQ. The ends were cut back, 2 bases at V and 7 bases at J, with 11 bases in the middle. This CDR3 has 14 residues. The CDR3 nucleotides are TGTGCCAGCAGCTTACCCGGGGCTAACGGGGAGCTGTTTTTT. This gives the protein CASSLPGANGELFF.

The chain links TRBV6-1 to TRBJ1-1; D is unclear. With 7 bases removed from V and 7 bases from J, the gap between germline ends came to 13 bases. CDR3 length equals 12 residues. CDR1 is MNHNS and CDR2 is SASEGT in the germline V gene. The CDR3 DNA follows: TGTGCCAGCAAGGGCGACCGGATTGAAGCTTTCTTT. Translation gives CASKGDRIEAFF.

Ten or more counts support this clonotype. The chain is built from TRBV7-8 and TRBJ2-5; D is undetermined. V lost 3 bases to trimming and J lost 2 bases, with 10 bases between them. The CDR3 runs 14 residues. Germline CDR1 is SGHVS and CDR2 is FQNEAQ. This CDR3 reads CASSLAQPQETQYF. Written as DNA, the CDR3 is TGTGCCAGCAGCTTGGCGCAACCTCAAGAGACCCAGTACTTC.